This is a list of T cell receptor beta chains from one sample in a study of cytomegalovirus exposure and HLA in healthy donors. The assay was immunoSEQ multiplex PCR, and TCRdb's table has in-frame clones only and misses some. The sample shows about 120,000 clones, about 70% of them seen only once. The sample consisted of PBMCs. All receptors derive from a woman aged 30 to 39 in good health and CMV-seronegative. Each CDR3 is given with its conserved first and last residue. A D gene is named only where the DNA matches it firmly. Expanded clones get a size class; other rows say once, few or many, or leave the size out.

V,J,size,D,CDR3,DNA
TRBV11-3,TRBJ1-2,.,TRBD1,CASSWGTETYGYTF,TGTGCCAGCAGTTGGGGGACAGAAACCTATGGCTACACCTTC
TRBV19,TRBJ1-5,.,.,CASSTPGGFQPQHF,TGTGCCAGTAGTACCCCCGGGGGATTCCAGCCCCAGCATTTT
TRBV12-5,TRBJ2-7,few,.,CASGLVGWGAYEQYF,TGTGCTAGTGGTTTGGTAGGGTGGGGAGCCTACGAGCAGTACTTC
TRBV27,TRBJ2-7,.,TRBD1,CASRSGQYYEQYF,TGTGCCAGCAGGTCGGGACAGTATTACGAGCAGTACTTC
TRBV27,TRBJ1-1,.,.,CASKGGQNTEAFF,TGTGCCAGCAAGGGAGGGCAGAACACTGAAGCTTTCTTT
TRBV6-5,TRBJ1-5,few,.,CASGMDSNSNQPQHF,TGTGCCAGCGGGATGGACAGCAATAGCAATCAGCCCCAGCATTTT
TRBV6-5,TRBJ1-4,.,.,CASRWAAGDEKLFF,TGTGCCAGCAGGTGGGCCGCGGGGGACGAAAAACTGTTTTTT
TRBV4-2,TRBJ1-2,.,TRBD1,CASSQPGTANYGYTF,TGTGCCAGCAGCCAACCAGGGACAGCTAACTATGGCTACACCTTC
TRBV6-1,TRBJ1-5,.,TRBD1,CASQTGNQPQHF,TGTGCCAGCCAGACAGGGAATCAGCCCCAGCATTTT
TRBV30,TRBJ2-1,.,TRBD1,CALQPYTGTGERGQFF,TGTGCCTTACAACCATACACCGGGACAGGGGAAAGAGGGCAGTTCTTC
TRBV19,TRBJ1-4,.,TRBD1,CASSLQGGANEKLFF,TGTGCCAGTAGTCTACAGGGGGGTGCTAATGAAAAACTGTTTTTT
TRBV7-2,TRBJ1-4,.,TRBD1,CASSRQGGEYEKLFF,TGTGCCAGCAGCCGACAAGGGGGCGAGTATGAAAAACTGTTTTTT
TRBV4-2,TRBJ1-2,.,.,CASSQVEGANYGYTF,TGTGCCAGCAGCCAAGTTGAGGGGGCTAACTATGGCTACACCTTC